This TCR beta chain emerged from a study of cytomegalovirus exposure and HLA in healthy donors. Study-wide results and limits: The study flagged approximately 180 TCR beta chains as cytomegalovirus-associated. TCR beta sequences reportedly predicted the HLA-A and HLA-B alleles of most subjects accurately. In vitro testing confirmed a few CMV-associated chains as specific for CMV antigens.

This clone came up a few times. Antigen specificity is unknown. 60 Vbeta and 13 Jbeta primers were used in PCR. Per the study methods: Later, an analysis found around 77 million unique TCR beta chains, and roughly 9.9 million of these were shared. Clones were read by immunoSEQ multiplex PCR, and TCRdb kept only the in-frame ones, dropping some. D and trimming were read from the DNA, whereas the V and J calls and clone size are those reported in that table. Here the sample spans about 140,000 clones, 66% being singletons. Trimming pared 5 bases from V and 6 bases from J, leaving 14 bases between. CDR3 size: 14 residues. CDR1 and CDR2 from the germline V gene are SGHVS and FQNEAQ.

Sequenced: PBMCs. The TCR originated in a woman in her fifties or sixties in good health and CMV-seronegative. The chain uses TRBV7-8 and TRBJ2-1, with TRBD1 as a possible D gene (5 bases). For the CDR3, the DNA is TGTGCCAGCAGCCAGGGCACTTTTGGCAATGAGCAGTTCTTC. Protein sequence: CASSQGTFGNEQFF.